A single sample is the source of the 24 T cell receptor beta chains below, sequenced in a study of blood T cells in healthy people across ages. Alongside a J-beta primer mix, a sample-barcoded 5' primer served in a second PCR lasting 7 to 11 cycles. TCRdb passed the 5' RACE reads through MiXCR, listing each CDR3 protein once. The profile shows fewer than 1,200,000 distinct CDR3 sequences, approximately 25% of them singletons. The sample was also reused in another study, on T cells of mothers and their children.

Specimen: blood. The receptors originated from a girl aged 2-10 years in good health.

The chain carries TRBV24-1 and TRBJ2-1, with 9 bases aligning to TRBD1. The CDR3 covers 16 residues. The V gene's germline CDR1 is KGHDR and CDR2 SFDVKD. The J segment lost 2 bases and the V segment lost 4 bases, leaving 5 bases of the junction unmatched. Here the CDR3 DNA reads TGTGCCACCAGTGAGCCGGGACAGGGCGCCTACAATGAGCAGTTCTTC. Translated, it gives CATSEPGQGAYNEQFF.

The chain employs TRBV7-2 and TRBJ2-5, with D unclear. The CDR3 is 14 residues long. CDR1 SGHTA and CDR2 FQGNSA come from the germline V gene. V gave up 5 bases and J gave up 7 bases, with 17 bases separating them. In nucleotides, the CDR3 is TGTGCCAGCAGCACTCAGACACCTCCCGGGACCCAGTACTTC. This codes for CASSTQTPPGTQYF.

The CDR3 sequence: CSARDRLAVYNEQFF. CDR3 in DNA: TGCAGTGCTAGAGATCGGTTAGCGGTATACAATGAGCAGTTCTTC. J is TRBJ2-1 and V is TRBV20-1; tentative D call: TRBD2 (6 bases). Deletions cut 0 bases from V and 4 bases from J, with 13 bases between. CDR1 DFQATT and CDR2 SNEGSKA come from the germline V gene (reference sequence). CDR3 length: 15 residues.

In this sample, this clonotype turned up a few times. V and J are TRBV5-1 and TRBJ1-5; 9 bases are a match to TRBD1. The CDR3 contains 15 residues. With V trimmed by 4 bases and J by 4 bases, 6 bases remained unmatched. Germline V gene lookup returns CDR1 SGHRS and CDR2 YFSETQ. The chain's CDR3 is CASSRTGDTNQPQHF. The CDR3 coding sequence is TGCGCCAGCAGCCGGACAGGGGATACGAATCAGCCCCAGCATTTT. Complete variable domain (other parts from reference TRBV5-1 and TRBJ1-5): KAGVTQTPRYLIKTRGQQVTLSCSPISGHRSVSWYQQTPGQGLQFLFEYFSETQRNKGNFPGRFSGRQFSNSRSEMNVSTLELGDSALYLCASSRTGDTNQPQHFGDGTRLSIL.

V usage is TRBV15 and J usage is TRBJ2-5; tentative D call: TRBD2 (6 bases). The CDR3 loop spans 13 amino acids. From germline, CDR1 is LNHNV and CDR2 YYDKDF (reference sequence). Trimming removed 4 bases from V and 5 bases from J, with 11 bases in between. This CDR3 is CATSTGDGETQYF. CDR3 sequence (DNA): TGTGCCACCAGCACGGGGGACGGGGAGACCCAGTACTTC.

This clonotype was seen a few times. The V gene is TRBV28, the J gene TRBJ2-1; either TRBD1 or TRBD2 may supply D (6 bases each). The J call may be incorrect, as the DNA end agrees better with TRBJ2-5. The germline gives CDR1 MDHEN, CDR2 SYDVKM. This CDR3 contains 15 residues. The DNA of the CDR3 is TGTGCCAGCAGCACCCACTGGGGGGCCGGGGAGACCCAGTACTTC. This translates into CASSTHWGAGETQYF.

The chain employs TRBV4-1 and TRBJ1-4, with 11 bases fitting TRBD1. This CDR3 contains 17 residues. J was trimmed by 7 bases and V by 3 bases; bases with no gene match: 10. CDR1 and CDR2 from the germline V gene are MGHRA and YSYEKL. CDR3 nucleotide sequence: TGCGCCAGCAGCCAGGTTGAAGGACAGGGGGCTAGTGAAAAACTGTTTTTT. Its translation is CASSQVEGQGASEKLFF.

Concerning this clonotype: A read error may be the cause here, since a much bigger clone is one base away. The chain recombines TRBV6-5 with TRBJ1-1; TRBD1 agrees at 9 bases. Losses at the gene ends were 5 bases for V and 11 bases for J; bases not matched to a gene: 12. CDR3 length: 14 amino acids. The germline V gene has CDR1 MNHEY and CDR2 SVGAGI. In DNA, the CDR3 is TGTGCCAGCAGTCACTTCGGGACAGGGCGGGACGCTTTCTTT. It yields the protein CASSHFGTGRDAFF.

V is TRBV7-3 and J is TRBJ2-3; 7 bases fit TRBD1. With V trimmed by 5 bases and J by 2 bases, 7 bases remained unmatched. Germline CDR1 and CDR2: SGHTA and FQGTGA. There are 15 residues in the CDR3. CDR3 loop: CASSDRDRVTDTQYF. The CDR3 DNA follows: TGTGCCAGCAGCGACCGGGACAGAGTCACAGATACGCAGTATTTT.

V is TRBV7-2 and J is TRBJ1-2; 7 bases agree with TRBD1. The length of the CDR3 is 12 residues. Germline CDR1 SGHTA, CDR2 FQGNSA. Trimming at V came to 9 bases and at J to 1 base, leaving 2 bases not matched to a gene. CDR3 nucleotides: TGTGCCAGGGGGGACAGTAACTATGGCTACACCTTC. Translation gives CARGDSNYGYTF.

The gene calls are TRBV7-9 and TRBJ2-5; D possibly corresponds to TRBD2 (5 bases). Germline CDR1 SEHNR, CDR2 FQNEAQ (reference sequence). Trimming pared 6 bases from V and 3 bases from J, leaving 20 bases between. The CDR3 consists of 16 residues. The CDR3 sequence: CASSFPTTPGKETQYF. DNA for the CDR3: TGTGCCAGCAGTTTTCCTACGACACCGGGGAAAGAGACCCAGTACTTC.

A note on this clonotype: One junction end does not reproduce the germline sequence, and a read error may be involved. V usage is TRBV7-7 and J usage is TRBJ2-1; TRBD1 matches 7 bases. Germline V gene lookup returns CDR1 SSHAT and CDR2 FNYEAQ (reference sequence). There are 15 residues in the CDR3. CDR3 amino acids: CASSPVPGQREEQFF. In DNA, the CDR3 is TGTGCTAGCAGCCCGGTCCCGGGACAGAGGGAAGAGCAGTTCTTC.

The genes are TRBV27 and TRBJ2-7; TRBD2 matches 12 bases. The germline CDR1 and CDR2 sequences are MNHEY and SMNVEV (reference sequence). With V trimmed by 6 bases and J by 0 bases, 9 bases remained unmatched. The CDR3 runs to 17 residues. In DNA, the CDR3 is TGTGCCAGCAGCACTAGCGGGAGGTTTTCGAGCTCCTACGAGCAGTACTTC. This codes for CASSTSGRFSSSYEQYF.

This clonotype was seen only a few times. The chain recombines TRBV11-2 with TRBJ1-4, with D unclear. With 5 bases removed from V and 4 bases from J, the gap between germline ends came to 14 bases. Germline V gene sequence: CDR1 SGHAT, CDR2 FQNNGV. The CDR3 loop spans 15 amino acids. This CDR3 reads CASSLPSGNNEKLFF. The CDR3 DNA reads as TGTGCCAGCAGCCTCCCTTCGGGGAATAATGAAAAACTGTTTTTT.

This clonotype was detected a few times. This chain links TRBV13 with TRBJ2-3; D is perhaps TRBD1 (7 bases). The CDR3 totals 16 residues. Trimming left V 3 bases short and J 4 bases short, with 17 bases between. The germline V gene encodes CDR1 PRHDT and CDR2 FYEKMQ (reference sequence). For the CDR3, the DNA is TGTGCCAGCAGCTTTGACGACAGGGAGGTGGCAGATACGCAGTATTTT. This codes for CASSFDDREVADTQYF.

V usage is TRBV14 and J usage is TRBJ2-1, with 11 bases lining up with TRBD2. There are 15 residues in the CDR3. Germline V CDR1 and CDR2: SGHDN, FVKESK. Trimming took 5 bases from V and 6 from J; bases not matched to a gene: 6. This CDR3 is CASSELAGVRNEQFF. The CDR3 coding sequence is TGTGCCAGCAGCGAACTAGCGGGAGTGCGCAATGAGCAGTTCTTC.

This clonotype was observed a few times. The CDR3 is CSARSVETQYF. The CDR3 DNA sequence: TGCAGTGCTCGTAGCGTGGAGACCCAGTACTTC. This chain uses TRBV20-1 with TRBJ2-5, with TRBD2 as a possible D gene (5 bases). Germline assignment: CDR1 DFQATT and CDR2 SNEGSKA (reference sequence). V was clipped by 5 bases and J by 5 bases, with 9 bases between them. CDR3 length: 11 residues.

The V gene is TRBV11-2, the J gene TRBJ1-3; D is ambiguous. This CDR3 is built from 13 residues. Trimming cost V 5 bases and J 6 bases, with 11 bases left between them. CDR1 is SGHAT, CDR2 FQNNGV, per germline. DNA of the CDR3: TGTGCCAGCAGCCGCCCCCAGGAAAACACCATATATTTT. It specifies CASSRPQENTIYF.

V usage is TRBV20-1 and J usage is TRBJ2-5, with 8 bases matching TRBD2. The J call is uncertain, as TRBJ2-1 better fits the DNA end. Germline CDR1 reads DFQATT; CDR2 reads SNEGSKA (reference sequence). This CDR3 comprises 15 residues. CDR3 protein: CSAIPKREMVNEQFF. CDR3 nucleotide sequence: TGCAGTGCCATTCCCAAGCGGGAGATGGTCAATGAGCAGTTCTTC.

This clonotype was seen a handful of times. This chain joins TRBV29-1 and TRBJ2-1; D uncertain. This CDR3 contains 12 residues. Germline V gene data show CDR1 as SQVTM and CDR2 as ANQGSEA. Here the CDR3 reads CSSSPVNNEQFF. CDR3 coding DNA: TGCAGTAGTTCACCCGTAAACAATGAGCAGTTCTTC.

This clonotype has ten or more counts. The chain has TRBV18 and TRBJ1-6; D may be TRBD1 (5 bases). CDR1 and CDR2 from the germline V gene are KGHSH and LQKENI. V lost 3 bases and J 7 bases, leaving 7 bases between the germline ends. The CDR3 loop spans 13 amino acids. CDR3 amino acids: CASSPGANSPLHF. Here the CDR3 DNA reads TGTGCCAGCTCACCTGGGGCCAATTCACCCCTCCACTTT.

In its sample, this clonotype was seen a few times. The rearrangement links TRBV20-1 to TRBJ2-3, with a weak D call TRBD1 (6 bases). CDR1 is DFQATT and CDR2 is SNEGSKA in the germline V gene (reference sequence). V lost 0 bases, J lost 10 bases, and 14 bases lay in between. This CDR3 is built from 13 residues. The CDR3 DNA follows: TGCAGTGCTAGAGATCTCCGGGACATCGCGCAGTATTTT. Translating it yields CSARDLRDIAQYF.

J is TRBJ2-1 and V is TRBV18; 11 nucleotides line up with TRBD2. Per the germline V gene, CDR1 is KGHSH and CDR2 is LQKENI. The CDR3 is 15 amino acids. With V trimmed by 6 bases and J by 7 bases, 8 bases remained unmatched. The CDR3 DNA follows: TGTGCCAGCTCCCAACTAGCGGGAGCATGGAATGAGCAGTTCTTC. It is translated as CASSQLAGAWNEQFF.

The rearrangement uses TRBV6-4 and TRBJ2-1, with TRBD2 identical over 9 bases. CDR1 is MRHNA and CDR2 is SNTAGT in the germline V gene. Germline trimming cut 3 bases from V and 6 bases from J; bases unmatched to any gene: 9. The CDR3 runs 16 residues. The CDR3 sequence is CASSDGSGRGFNEQFF. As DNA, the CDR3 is TGTGCCAGCAGTGATGGTAGCGGGAGAGGGTTCAATGAGCAGTTCTTC.